This TCR beta chain was captured in a study of early T cells in non-severe SARS-CoV-2 infection. At the level of the study: Sequencing of unsorted whole blood was done on bulk RNA, leaving chains unpaired. Study results and limitations: Lookups in VDJdb leaned toward anti-spike CD8 responses and missed private and CD4 specificities.

Unique molecular identifiers (one per individual cDNA molecule) were attached. Each CDR3 protein gets one entry after TCRdb re-called the 5' RACE reads with MiXCR. The table has under 30,000 distinct CDR3 sequences, 4.5% to 7% seen once; the top ten hold 2.4%. CDR1 MNHEY and CDR2 SVGAGI come from the germline V gene. V was shortened by 0 bases and J by 0 bases, with 9 bases between the two germline ends. This CDR3 is built from 16 residues. In regard to this clonotype: The antigen is undetermined.

V usage is TRBV6-5 and J usage is TRBJ2-1, with D uncertain. The clonotype originates from an adult who was a healthcare worker with PCR-confirmed SARS-CoV-2 infection or an uninfected control (not recorded which). The specimen sequenced was whole blood. The CDR3 nucleotides read TGTGCCAGCAGTTACTCGACGGCTAGCTCCTACAATGAGCAGTTCTTC. Translating gives CASSYSTASSYNEQFF.